Listed here are 28 T cell receptor beta chains from one sample, sequenced in a study of blood T cell repertoires in COVID-19. Profiling relied on immunoSEQ multiplex PCR, and the TCRdb table lists in-frame clones only, not all of them. The sample has approximately 400,000 clones, around 83% seen once. Sequenced sample: PBMCs or T cells enriched from blood (not recorded which). These receptors all stem from a woman aged 50 to 60 who had recovered from COVID-19.

J is TRBJ2-7 and V is TRBV6-1; D uncertain. The CDR3 contains 13 residues. Germline V gives CDR1 MNHNS, CDR2 SASEGT. The V end lost 1 base, the J end lost 0 bases, and 4 bases lay between the germline ends. The CDR3 is CASSEDGSYEQYF. The CDR3 nucleotides are TGTGCCAGCAGTGAAGACGGCTCCTACGAGCAGTACTTC.

The rearrangement links TRBV4-1 to TRBJ1-5; the match to TRBD1 covers 10 bases. Trimming removed 0 bases from V and 6 bases from J; junction bases left unmatched: 2. This CDR3 has 15 residues. Germline CDR1 reads MGHRA; CDR2 reads YSYEKL. The CDR3 bases are TGCGCCAGCAGCCAAGACTGGACAGGGGGTCAGCCCCAGCATTTT. This encodes CASSQDWTGGQPQHF.

The rearrangement links TRBV27 to TRBJ2-1; TRBD1 is a possible D gene (5 bases). Germline V lookup: CDR1 MNHEY, CDR2 SMNVEV (reference sequence). CDR3 length equals 14 residues. V was trimmed by 3 bases and J by 9 bases, leaving 15 bases between them. The CDR3 sequence is CASSFRQPRGEQFF. The DNA for the CDR3 is TGTGCCAGCAGTTTCAGACAGCCACGCGGTGAGCAGTTCTTC.

Only one count was recorded for this clone. The chain couples TRBV19 to TRBJ1-2; TRBD1 is a possible D gene (6 bases). The germline V gene has CDR1 LNHDA and CDR2 SQIVND (reference sequence). This CDR3 is 15 amino acids long. Trimming took off 1 base at V and 4 bases at J, with 13 bases between the two ends. The CDR3 coding sequence is TGTGCCAGTAGTATAGGGCCCACAGGGATCTATGGCTACACCTTC. This translates into CASSIGPTGIYGYTF.

This chain connects TRBV18 to TRBJ2-3; D is undetermined. The CDR3 runs to 16 residues. Trimming pared 1 base from V and 4 bases from J, leaving 15 bases between. Germline loops: CDR1 KGHSH, CDR2 LQKENI. The CDR3 here is CASSPLTTVKSDTQYF. CDR3 in DNA: TGTGCCAGCTCACCACTAACTACCGTAAAATCAGATACGCAGTATTTT.

The chain links TRBV2 to TRBJ1-2, with D possibly matching TRBD1 (6 bases). The CDR3 has 13 amino acids. Per the germline V gene, CDR1 is SNHLY and CDR2 is FYNNEI. The V and J ends lost 3 bases and 7 bases respectively, with 12 bases between them. The CDR3 bases are TGTGCCAGCAGTGACACAGGGTATAGTGGCTACACCTTC. This gives the protein CASSDTGYSGYTF.

The J gene is TRBJ1-1, the V gene TRBV2, with a tentative D call TRBD1 (5 bases). Per germline, CDR1 SNHLY and CDR2 FYNNEI. V was pared by 6 bases and J by 7 bases, with 15 bases between. The CDR3 is 13 amino acids. The CDR3 here is CASRRDAALEAFF. The CDR3 DNA is TGTGCCAGCAGGCGGGACGCCGCCCTTGAAGCTTTCTTT.

The chain joins TRBV5-4 to TRBJ2-2, with a weak D call TRBD1 (6 bases). Germline CDR1 reads SGHNT; CDR2 reads YYREEE (reference sequence). V lost 2 bases and J lost 3, with 8 bases in between. The CDR3 length is 14 residues. The CDR3 DNA reads TGTGCCAGCAGCTTCCCAGGGGACACCGGGGAGCTGTTTTTT. Amino acids: CASSFPGDTGELFF. Based on the CDR3 plus reference TRBV5-4 and TRBJ2-2, the full variable domain is ETGVTQSPTHLIKTRGQQVTLRCSSQSGHNTVSWYQQALGQGPQFIFQYYREEENGRGNFPPRFSGLQFPNYSSELNVNALELDDSALYLCASSFPGDTGELFFGEGSRLTVL.

This chain joins TRBV5-8 and TRBJ2-3; D might be TRBD2 (6 bases). The CDR3 covers 16 residues. Germline V lookup: CDR1 SGHTS, CDR2 YDEGEE. Deletions cut 0 bases from V and 1 base from J, with 12 bases between. The CDR3, as DNA: TGTGCCAGCAGCTTGGAGGGACTCTCCCGCACAGATACGCAGTATTTT. This sequence encodes CASSLEGLSRTDTQYF.

J is TRBJ2-7 and V is TRBV5-6; 7 nucleotides align to TRBD2. Per germline, CDR1 SGHDT and CDR2 YYEEEE. Unmatched junction bases numbered 7, after V lost 3 bases and J lost 4 bases. This CDR3 has 14 amino acids. CDR3 sequence: CASSSWTRDYEQYF. The DNA of the CDR3 is TGTGCCAGCAGCTCTTGGACTAGAGATTACGAGCAGTACTTC.

This chain joins TRBV5-4 and TRBJ2-1; D is undetermined. The CDR3 covers 15 residues. The V gene's germline CDR1 is SGHNT and CDR2 YYREEE (reference sequence). The V end was cut by 0 bases, the J end by 0 bases, with 7 bases between. The CDR3 protein is CASSLAPSSYNEQFF. Written as DNA, the CDR3 is TGTGCCAGCAGCTTGGCTCCGAGCTCCTACAATGAGCAGTTCTTC.

The V and J genes are TRBV4-1 and TRBJ2-7, with 11 bases lining up with TRBD2. The junction had 4 bases not matched to a gene; V was cut back by 3 bases and J by 0 bases. Per the germline V gene, CDR1 is MGHRA and CDR2 is YSYEKL. The CDR3 spans 16 residues. The CDR3 loop reads CASSHSGTSGSYEQYF. In DNA form, the CDR3 reads TGCGCCAGCAGCCACTCCGGGACTAGCGGCTCCTACGAGCAGTACTTC.

CDR3 sequence reads: CASSLRTSGGNEQFF. The CDR3 DNA follows: TGCGCCAGCAGCTTGCGGACTAGCGGGGGTAATGAGCAGTTCTTC. The chain carries TRBV5-1 and TRBJ2-1; 13 positions agree with TRBD2. Trimming cost V 1 base and J 7 bases; bases outside gene matches: 2. Germline values: CDR1 SGHRS, CDR2 YFSETQ. CDR3 length equals 15 residues.

A single count supports this clone. The chain links TRBV30 to TRBJ1-1; a possible D gene is TRBD1 (6 bases). The ends were cut back, 7 bases at V and 5 bases at J, with 8 bases in the middle. The CDR3 is made up of 10 amino acids. Germline lookup yields CDR1 GTSNPN and CDR2 SVGIG (reference sequence). CDR3 nucleotides: TGTGCCTTCGACAGGACTGAAGCTTTCTTT. As protein: CAFDRTEAFF.

The J gene is TRBJ1-6, the V gene TRBV30; TRBD1 is a possible D gene (6 bases). Germline values: CDR1 GTSNPN, CDR2 SVGIG (reference sequence). The CDR3 has 13 amino acids. Trimming removed 5 bases at V and 7 bases at J, with 12 bases between. CDR3 DNA: TGTGCCTGGCGACAGGTTTTGAATTCACCCCTCCACTTT. This gives the protein CAWRQVLNSPLHF.

This chain uses TRBV5-1 with TRBJ1-2, with D perhaps matching TRBD1 (5 bases). Germline V CDR1 and CDR2: SGHRS, YFSETQ. Trimming took 1 base from V and 7 from J, leaving 14 bases between them. The CDR3 is 14 amino acids. The CDR3 reads CASSLSLGDGGYTF. The CDR3 DNA follows: TGCGCCAGCAGCTTGTCCCTAGGGGATGGTGGCTACACCTTC.

The rearrangement joins TRBV4-2 to TRBJ1-2, with D maybe TRBD1 (5 bases). CDR3 length: 18 residues. V gave up 0 bases and J gave up 0 bases, with 17 bases separating them. CDR1 LGHNA and CDR2 YNFKEQ come from the germline V gene. CDR3 residues: CASSQDLPGKSTNYGYTF. CDR3 nucleotides: TGTGCCAGCAGCCAAGACCTCCCAGGGAAAAGTACTAACTATGGCTACACCTTC.

The J gene is TRBJ2-6, the V gene TRBV4-1; possible D gene TRBD1, 5 bases. V was trimmed by 3 bases and J by 0 bases, leaving 15 bases between them. CDR1 and CDR2 from the germline V gene are MGHRA and YSYEKL. The CDR3 runs 18 residues. The DNA of the CDR3 is TGCGCCAGCAGCCACCCAGTGACAGAAAGCTCTGGGGCCAACGTCCTGACTTTC. This sequence encodes CASSHPVTESSGANVLTF.

This chain connects TRBV7-9 to TRBJ2-1; maybe TRBD1 (5 bases). CDR1 and CDR2 from the germline V gene are SEHNR and FQNEAQ (reference sequence). V was pared by 4 bases and J by 5 bases, with 12 bases between. This CDR3 has 14 residues. The CDR3 bases are TGTGCCAGCAGCTCCCAGACCAGGGACAATGAGCAGTTCTTC. Its protein product is CASSSQTRDNEQFF.

The V gene is TRBV7-9, the J gene TRBJ1-1; D uncertain. The V gene's germline CDR1 is SEHNR and CDR2 FQNEAQ (reference sequence). V shed 8 bases and J shed 1 base, with 14 bases lying between them. The CDR3 spans 14 residues. CDR3 in DNA: TGTGCCAGCTCAGCTCCGGCGGGGAACACTGAAGCTTTCTTT. Translation: CASSAPAGNTEAFF.

The CDR3 bases are TGTGCCAGCTCAACGACCTGGAAGACAGGCCAGAACACTGAAGCTTTCTTT. This translates into CASSTTWKTGQNTEAFF. The V and J genes are TRBV18 and TRBJ1-1, with D tentatively TRBD1 (6 bases). The CDR3 totals 17 residues. Germline CDR1 reads KGHSH; CDR2 reads LQKENI. Trimming took 5 bases from V and 1 from J, leaving 20 bases between them.

This clone was seen once. CDR3 sequence: CASSRFAGELFF. The CDR3 DNA reads as TGTGCCAGCAGCCGTTTCGCCGGGGAGCTGTTTTTT. The chain links TRBV7-6 to TRBJ2-2, with unresolved D. Trimming shortened V by 5 bases and J by 6 bases, and 7 bases separated the two germline ends. The CDR3 has 12 amino acids. Germline CDR1 reads SGHVS; CDR2 reads FNYEAQ.

This clone was observed at least ten times. Other nucleotide sequences from this sample produce the same CDR3. The chain links TRBV9 to TRBJ2-7, with 9 nucleotides matching TRBD1. The CDR3 sequence is 15 residues long. Trimming cost V 2 bases and J 5 bases; bases outside gene matches: 8. Looked up from germline, CDR1 is SGDLS and CDR2 is YYNGEE. The CDR3 reads CASSVRTGEGDEQYF. Here the CDR3 DNA reads TGTGCCAGCAGCGTCCGGACAGGGGAAGGCGACGAGCAGTACTTC.

This sequence joins TRBV5-4 and TRBJ1-2; a weak D match, TRBD1 (5 bases). V was pared by 0 bases and J by 4 bases, with 13 bases between. From germline, CDR1 is SGHNT and CDR2 YYREEE (reference sequence). The CDR3 sequence is 15 residues long. The CDR3, as DNA: TGTGCCAGCAGCTTGGATCCCCAGGGTAGCTATGGCTACACCTTC. This encodes CASSLDPQGSYGYTF.

This rearrangement joins TRBV23-1 to TRBJ2-2; D unclear. TRBV23-1 is annotated as an ORF whose role is uncertain. This CDR3 has 15 residues. V was trimmed by 8 bases and J by 5 bases, leaving 18 bases between them. CDR3 coding DNA: TGCGCCAGCGGATCAGTAAAGCAGAGGACCGGGGAGCTGTTTTTT. Protein product: CASGSVKQRTGELFF.

The table lists this clone with a few counts. The chain employs TRBV5-1 and TRBJ2-6; D unclear. The germline V gene has CDR1 SGHRS and CDR2 YFSETQ. CDR3 size: 14 residues. V lost 2 bases, J lost 4 bases, and 7 bases lay in between. The CDR3 reads CASSLDTGANVLTF. The CDR3 coding sequence is TGCGCCAGCAGCTTAGACACGGGGGCCAACGTCCTGACTTTC.

The chain recombines TRBV9 with TRBJ1-2; TRBD1 agrees at 7 bases. The CDR3 covers 16 residues. J was trimmed by 8 bases and V by 3 bases; bases with no gene match: 16. CDR1 and CDR2 (germline): SGDLS, YYNGEE. The CDR3 DNA reads TGTGCCAGCAGCGCCTCAGGGCCGGACAGGCTGCAGGGCTACACCTTC. It yields the protein CASSASGPDRLQGYTF.

This rearrangement joins TRBV7-2 to TRBJ2-1; D possibly corresponds to TRBD2 (6 bases). The CDR3 is 15 amino acids. V was cut by 1 base and J by 15 bases, with 22 bases left in between. In germline, CDR1 is SGHTA, CDR2 FQGNSA. CDR3 nucleotides: TGTGCCAGCAGCTTAGATCGGGACTCCCCCGGTGGCGGGTTCTTC. Translated, it gives CASSLDRDSPGGGFF.